This note documents a single T cell receptor beta chain sequence. CDR1 and CDR2 (germline): SGDLS, YYNGEE. V lost 4 bases and J 1 base, leaving 9 bases between the germline ends. This CDR3 spans 13 amino acids. TCRdb's table, derived via immunoSEQ multiplex PCR, lists solely in-frame clones and lacks some. This repertoire shows 200,000 to 300,000 clones, 88% found once; its top ten account for about 0.64%. The source of the sample is a study of blood T cell repertoires in COVID-19. Sequenced: peripheral blood. This chain connects TRBV9 to TRBJ2-7, with D possibly TRBD1 on 6 matching bases. This clonotype was sampled from a human donor in a cohort sampled during active COVID-19. As DNA, the CDR3 is TGTGCCAGCAGCCCCGGGACATCCTACGAGCAGTACTTC. Translated, it gives CASSPGTSYEQYF.